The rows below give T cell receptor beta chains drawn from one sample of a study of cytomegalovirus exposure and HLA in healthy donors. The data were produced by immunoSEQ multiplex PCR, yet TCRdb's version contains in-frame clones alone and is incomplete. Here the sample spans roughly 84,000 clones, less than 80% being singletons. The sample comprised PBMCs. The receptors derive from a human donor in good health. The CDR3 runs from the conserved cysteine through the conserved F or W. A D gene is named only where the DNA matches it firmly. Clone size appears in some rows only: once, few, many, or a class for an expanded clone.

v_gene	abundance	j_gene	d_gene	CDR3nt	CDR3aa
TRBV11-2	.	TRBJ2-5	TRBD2	TGTGCCAGCAGCCCGCCCAAACAAGCGGGGGACCCATTTCAAGAGACCCAGTACTTC	CASSPPKQAGDPFQETQYF
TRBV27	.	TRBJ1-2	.	TGTGCCAGCTCTGACCAGGGGCGAGGCTATGGCTACACCTTC	CASSDQGRGYGYTF
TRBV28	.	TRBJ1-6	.	TGTGCCACAGAAGACAGGCTGAATTCACCCCTCCACTTT	CATEDRLNSPLHF
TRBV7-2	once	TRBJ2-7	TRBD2	TGTGCCAGCAGCTTAGGGGTGACTAGCGGCTTTTACGAGCAGTACTTC	CASSLGVTSGFYEQYF
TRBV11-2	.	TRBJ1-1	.	TGTGCCAGCAGCATATACAGGGTTTCGAACACTGAAGCTTTCTTT	CASSIYRVSNTEAFF
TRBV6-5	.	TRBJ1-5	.	TGTGCCAGCAGCCAACGACAGTGGGATAATCAGCCCCAGCATTTT	CASSQRQWDNQPQHF
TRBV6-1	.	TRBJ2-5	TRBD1	TGTGCCAGCAGTGAAGCCACAGGGGGGAAAGAGACCCAGTACTTC	CASSEATGGKETQYF
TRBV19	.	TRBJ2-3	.	TGTGCCAGTAGTATCACACAGGCCCGCACAGATACGCAGTATTTT	CASSITQARTDTQYF
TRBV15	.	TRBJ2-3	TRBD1	TGTGCCACCAGCAATAGGGACAGGGGACGCACAGATACGCAGTATTTT	CATSNRDRGRTDTQYF
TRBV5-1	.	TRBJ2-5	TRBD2	TGCGCCAGCAGCTTGGCCCGGGGGGGAGAGACCCAGTACTTC	CASSLARGGETQYF
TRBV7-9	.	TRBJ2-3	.	TGTTCCAGCAGTGGGGAGGCAGATACGCAGTATTTT	CSSSGEADTQYF
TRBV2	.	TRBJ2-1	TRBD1	TGTGCCAGCAGCCACTACAGGGGCTCCTACAATGAGCAGTTCTTC	CASSHYRGSYNEQFF
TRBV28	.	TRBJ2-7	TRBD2	TGTGCCAGCAGTTTCCCTGAGAGCGGGGGACTATACGAGCAGTACTTC	CASSFPESGGLYEQYF
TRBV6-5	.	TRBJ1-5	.	TGTGCCAGCAGTTACTCGGGGGGGCGTAGTCAGCCCCAGCATTTT	CASSYSGGRSQPQHF
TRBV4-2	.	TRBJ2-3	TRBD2	TGTGCCAGCAGCCAGGCGACTAGCGGGGACCGCACAGATACGCAGTATTTT	CASSQATSGDRTDTQYF
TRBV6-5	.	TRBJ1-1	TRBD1	TGTGCCAGCAGTCCCCGGGACAGGCAAAACACTGAAGCTTTCTTT	CASSPRDRQNTEAFF
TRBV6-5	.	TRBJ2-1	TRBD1	TGTGCCAGCAGTTACTCGGGACAGGGGTACAATGAGCAGTTCTTC	CASSYSGQGYNEQFF
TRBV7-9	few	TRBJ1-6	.	TGTGCCAGCAGCCCCCCGGCAGGGGTTAGTTCACCCCTCCACTTT	CASSPPAGVSSPLHF
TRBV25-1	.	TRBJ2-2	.	TGTGCCAGCAGTGATCCCAGGGTCCCTACCGGGGAGCTGTTTTTT	CASSDPRVPTGELFF
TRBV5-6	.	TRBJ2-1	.	TGTGCCAGCAGCTACCCAAGCAACAATGAGCAGTTCTTC	CASSYPSNNEQFF
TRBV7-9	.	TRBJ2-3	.	TGTGCCAGCAGCTTCCCGGGGGGCGCAGATACGCAGTATTTT	CASSFPGGADTQYF
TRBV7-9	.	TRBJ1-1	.	TGTGCCAGCAGCCAGCACAGGGAGGGTTTCACTGAAGCTTTCTTT	CASSQHREGFTEAFF
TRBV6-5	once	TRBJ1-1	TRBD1	TGTGCCAGCAGACAGACCCAGGGGGGGAACACTGAAGCTTTCTTT	CASRQTQGGNTEAFF
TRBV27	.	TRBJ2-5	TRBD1	TGTGCCAGCAGTTCCCCGGGACAGGGGTTAAAGACCCAGTACTTC	CASSSPGQGLKTQYF
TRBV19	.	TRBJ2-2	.	TGTGCCAGTAGCCCGGGGTCTCCAGCCGGGGAGCTGTTTTTT	CASSPGSPAGELFF
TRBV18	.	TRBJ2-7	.	TGTGCCAGCTCACAAGGACACCTCTACGAGCAGTACTTC	CASSQGHLYEQYF
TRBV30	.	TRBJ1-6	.	TGTGCCTGGAGTCGACGGGGGACTTCACCCCTCCACTTT	CAWSRRGTSPLHF
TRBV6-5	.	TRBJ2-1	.	TGTGCCAGCAGTCCCGGGAGCTACAATGAGCAGTTCTTC	CASSPGSYNEQFF
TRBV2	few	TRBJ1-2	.	TGTGCCAGCAGTGAAGCTCGAGGGTCCTATGGCTACACCTTC	CASSEARGSYGYTF
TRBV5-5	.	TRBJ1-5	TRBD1	TGTGCCAGCAGCCCGGGACAGGGGGACTGGTTTCAGCCCCAGCATTTT	CASSPGQGDWFQPQHF
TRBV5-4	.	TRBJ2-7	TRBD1	TGTGCCAGCAGCTTGGGCGGACAGGGCGGGTACGAGCAGTACTTC	CASSLGGQGGYEQYF
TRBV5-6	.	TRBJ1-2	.	TGTGCCAGCAGCAAAGGGGACACCTATGGCTACACCTTC	CASSKGDTYGYTF
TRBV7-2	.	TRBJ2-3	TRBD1	TGTGCCAGCAGAAATGGACAGGGGAGGCCCACAGATACGCAGTATTTT	CASRNGQGRPTDTQYF
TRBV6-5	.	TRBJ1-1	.	TGTGCCAGCAGCCTCGGGGGGGCGAACACTGAAGCTTTCTTT	CASSLGGANTEAFF
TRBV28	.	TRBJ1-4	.	TGTGCCAGCAGTTTCCAGGGGAAGAATGAAAAACTGTTTTTT	CASSFQGKNEKLFF
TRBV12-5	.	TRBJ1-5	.	TGTGCTAGTGGTTCCGCCCAGGGCCTTCCCCAGCATTTT	CASGSAQGLPQHF
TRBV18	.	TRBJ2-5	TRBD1	TGTGCCAGCTCCCAGGGGACAGGTGACCAAGAGACCCAGTACTTC	CASSQGTGDQETQYF
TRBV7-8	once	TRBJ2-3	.	TGTGCCAGCAGCCCCGGTAGGGGTACGCAGTATTTT	CASSPGRGTQYF
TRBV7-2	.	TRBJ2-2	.	TGTGCCAGCAGCTTAGTATGGGGCGCCGGCGGGGAGCTGTTTTTT	CASSLVWGAGGELFF
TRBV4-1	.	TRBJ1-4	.	TGCGCCAGCAGCCAAGATGACGGGGAAGGTGATGAAAAACTGTTTTTT	CASSQDDGEGDEKLFF
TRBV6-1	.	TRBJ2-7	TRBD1	TGTGCCAGCAACTTTGGGACAGGCAGCTCCTACGAGCAGTACTTC	CASNFGTGSSYEQYF
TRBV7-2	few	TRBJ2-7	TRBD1	TGTGCCAGCAGCTTAGGACAGGGGGCCTACGAGCAGTACTTC	CASSLGQGAYEQYF
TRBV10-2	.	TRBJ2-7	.	TGCGCCAGCAGGACTTTCGACAGCTCCTACGAGCAGTACTTC	CASRTFDSSYEQYF
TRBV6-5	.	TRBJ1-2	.	TGTGCCAGCAGTTATTCGAAGGGGGTTGGTGGCTACACCTTC	CASSYSKGVGGYTF
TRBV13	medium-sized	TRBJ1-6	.	TGTGCCAGCAGCCACGGACACGGAGATAATTCACCCCTCCACTTT	CASSHGHGDNSPLHF
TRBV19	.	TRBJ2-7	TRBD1	TGTGCCAGTAGTATCGACAGGGGCTACGAGCAGTACTTC	CASSIDRGYEQYF
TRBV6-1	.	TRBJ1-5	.	TGTGCCAGCAGTTATCAGGGGCATCAGCCCCAGCATTTT	CASSYQGHQPQHF
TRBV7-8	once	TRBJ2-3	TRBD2	TGTGCCAGCAGCACCGCGGGGGTTGGAGATACGCAGTATTTT	CASSTAGVGDTQYF
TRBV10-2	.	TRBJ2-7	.	TGCGCCACCCTTATGAGCGAGCAGTACTTC	CATLMSEQYF
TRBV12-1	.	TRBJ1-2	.	TGTGCCAGCAGCTTTAGCTTAAAAGCAGGGGGCGGCCCTAGCTATGGCTACACCTTC	CASSFSLKAGGGPSYGYTF
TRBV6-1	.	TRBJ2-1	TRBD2	TGTGCCAGCAGTGGGACTAGCGGGGGTTACTCCTACAATGAGCAGTTCTTC	CASSGTSGGYSYNEQFF
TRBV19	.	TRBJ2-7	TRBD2	TGTGCCACCGCAGCGGGGGAACCCTACGAGCAGTACTTC	CATAAGEPYEQYF